Listed below are T cell receptor beta chains from one sample, sequenced in a study of blood T cells in healthy people across ages. TCRdb used MiXCR to reprocess the 5' RACE reads, holding one entry per CDR3 protein. Of roughly 1.6 million distinct CDR3 sequences listed, about 31% are singletons. The sample was blood. Receptors originate from a woman aged 30 to 39 in good health. Both conserved end residues are part of each CDR3. The D gene is left open where the match is weak. Expanded clones are given a class, and other clones once, few, many or no size at all.

V	J	size	length	D	CDR3	DNA
TRBV5-1	TRBJ1-1	NA	16	NA	CASSKRTDSLNTEAFF	TGCGCCAGCAGCAAACGAACTGACAGCCTTAACACTGAAGCTTTCTTT
TRBV2	TRBJ2-3	NA	14	NA	CASSEVGPGNTQYF	TGTGCCAGCAGTGAAGTGGGCCCGGGCAACACGCAGTATTTT
TRBV2	TRBJ2-5	few	11	NA	CASMRLETQYF	TGTGCCAGCATGAGATTAGAGACCCAGTACTTC
TRBV20-1	TRBJ1-1	NA	13	NA	CSAREGGKQKAFF	TGCAGTGCTAGAGAAGGGGGGAAGCAGAAAGCTTTCTTT
TRBV2	TRBJ2-2	NA	17	TRBD2	CASSGLARRGIIGELFF	TGTGCCAGCAGTGGACTAGCGAGGAGAGGAATAATCGGGGAGCTGTTTTTT
TRBV5-5	TRBJ2-3	NA	15	NA	CASSLVAVRTDTQYF	TGTGCCAGCAGCTTGGTCGCCGTCCGCACAGATACGCAGTATTTT
TRBV28	TRBJ1-2	NA	16	NA	CASSPPGDDRWYGYTF	TGTGCCAGCAGTCCCCCCGGGGATGACAGATGGTATGGCTACACCTTC
TRBV24-1	TRBJ2-1	few	13	NA	CATSDFEGGEQFF	TGTGCCACCAGTGATTTTGAGGGTGGTGAGCAGTTCTTC
TRBV14	TRBJ1-2	NA	12	NA	CASSQDQNGYTF	TGTGCCAGCAGCCAAGATCAGAATGGCTACACCTTC
TRBV2	TRBJ2-7	NA	14	TRBD1	CASRLRTGRNEQYF	TGTGCCAGCAGATTGCGGACAGGGCGGAACGAGCAGTACTTC
TRBV3-1	TRBJ2-2	few	18	TRBD2	CASSQASGRADDTGELFF	TGTGCCAGCAGCCAAGCCAGCGGGAGGGCCGATGACACCGGGGAGCTGTTTTTT
TRBV20-1	TRBJ2-1	few	14	TRBD2	CSAAGTSGGGEQFF	TGCAGTGCTGCCGGGACTAGCGGGGGGGGTGAGCAGTTCTTC
TRBV12-3/TRBV12-4	TRBJ1-1	NA	14	NA	CASRAGTQNTEAFF	TGTGCCAGCAGGGCGGGGACACAGAACACTGAAGCTTTCTTT
TRBV12-3/TRBV12-4	TRBJ2-3	NA	16	TRBD2	CAGSRQQAGRADTQYF	TGTGCCGGCAGCCGACAACAAGCGGGAAGGGCAGATACGCAGTATTTT
TRBV3-1	TRBJ1-1	NA	13	NA	CASTSSGNTEAFF	TGTGCCAGCACCAGCTCGGGGAACACTGAAGCTTTCTTT
TRBV7-3	TRBJ2-3	few	17	TRBD2	CASSLGLAGGRTDTQYF	TGTGCCAGCAGCTTAGGACTAGCGGGGGGGCGAACAGATACGCAGTATTTT
TRBV25-1	TRBJ1-1	NA	12	NA	CASTKDRSEAFF	TGTGCCAGCACCAAGGACAGATCTGAAGCTTTCTTT
TRBV3-1	TRBJ2-1	NA	16	NA	CASSQDTGKVGNEQFF	TGTGCCAGCAGCCAAGATACAGGGAAGGTCGGCAATGAGCAGTTCTTC
TRBV20-1	TRBJ1-5	few	15	NA	CSARDQAASNQPQHF	TGCAGTGCTAGAGATCAGGCGGCAAGCAATCAGCCCCAGCATTTT
TRBV10-2	TRBJ2-3	NA	11	NA	CTSSPRDTQYF	TGCACCAGCAGCCCCCGAGATACGCAGTATTTT
TRBV5-1	TRBJ2-5	few	16	NA	CASSLWRSGKQETQYF	TGCGCCAGCAGCTTGTGGCGGTCCGGGAAACAAGAGACCCAGTACTTC
TRBV9	TRBJ1-6	NA	18	NA	CASSVASGMGGLGSPLHF	TGTGCCAGCAGCGTAGCTTCGGGTATGGGGGGCTTGGGTTCACCCCTCCACTTT
TRBV29-1	TRBJ2-2	few	12	NA	CSVAGFSGELFF	TGCAGCGTTGCCGGGTTCTCCGGGGAGCTGTTTTTT
TRBV9	TRBJ2-5	NA	15	TRBD1	CASSASGGPQETQYF	TGTGCCAGCAGTGCATCAGGGGGCCCTCAAGAGACCCAGTACTTC
TRBV20-1	TRBJ2-5	few	15	TRBD1	CSARSDRGSQETQYF	TGCAGTGCTAGATCCGACAGGGGGTCGCAAGAGACCCAGTACTTC
TRBV3-1	TRBJ2-3	NA	16	NA	CASSQGEAYSTDTQYF	TGTGCCAGCAGCCAAGGCGAGGCCTATTCCACAGATACGCAGTATTTT
TRBV5-1	TRBJ1-2	NA	16	NA	CASSLTGQKLNYGYTF	TGCGCCAGCAGCTTGACGGGACAAAAACTTAACTATGGCTACACCTTC
TRBV5-6	TRBJ2-2	NA	13	NA	CASSQSDSEELFF	TGTGCCAGCAGCCAGTCGGACAGTGAGGAGCTGTTTTTT
TRBV29-1	TRBJ2-5	many	14	TRBD2	CSEGTSGSRETQYF	TGCAGCGAGGGGACTAGCGGGAGTCGAGAGACCCAGTACTTC
TRBV27	TRBJ2-2	few	15	NA	CASSRNREGTGELFF	TGTGCCAGCAGTCGCAACAGGGAGGGCACCGGGGAGCTGTTTTTT
TRBV4-1	TRBJ2-2	NA	17	TRBD2	CASSQVRPSGNTGELFF	TGCGCCAGCAGCCAAGTGCGACCTAGCGGGAACACCGGGGAGCTGTTTTTT
TRBV28	TRBJ2-3	NA	16	TRBD2	CASSQIAGVVTDTQYF	TGTGCCAGCAGTCAGATAGCGGGAGTGGTTACAGATACGCAGTATTTT
TRBV6-1	TRBJ2-1	few	16	TRBD1	CASSEEWGTGHNEQFF	TGTGCCAGCAGTGAAGAATGGGGGACAGGCCACAATGAGCAGTTCTTC
TRBV6-5	TRBJ2-7	NA	12	NA	CASRSRGTGQYF	TGTGCCAGCAGATCTCGGGGGACGGGGCAGTACTTC
TRBV6-1	TRBJ1-2	NA	20	NA	CASSEESADYFLGANYGYTF	TGTGCCAGCAGTGAAGAATCGGCGGATTATTTTCTAGGAGCTAACTATGGCTACACCTTC
TRBV7-8	TRBJ2-5	NA	14	NA	CASSPGRIKETQYF	TGTGCCAGCAGCCCGGGACGGATTAAAGAGACCCAGTACTTC
TRBV12-3/TRBV12-4	TRBJ2-7	few	14	NA	CASSEDVWDHEQYF	TGTGCCAGCAGTGAGGACGTTTGGGATCACGAGCAGTACTTC
TRBV5-1	TRBJ2-7	NA	14	TRBD2	CASSPSGSIDEQYF	TGCGCCAGCAGCCCCAGCGGGAGTATCGACGAGCAGTACTTC
TRBV20-1	TRBJ2-5	NA	15	TRBD2	CSARGAGGTWETQYF	TGCAGTGCTAGAGGAGCGGGGGGTACTTGGGAGACCCAGTACTTC
TRBV20-1	TRBJ2-7	few	14	NA	CSARDGGQTYEQYF	TGCAGTGCTAGAGATGGGGGGCAGACCTACGAGCAGTACTTC
TRBV4-1	TRBJ2-7	NA	16	TRBD1	CASSDRDRVSSYEQYF	TGCGCCAGCAGCGACCGGGACAGGGTGAGCTCCTACGAGCAGTACTTC
TRBV5-1	TRBJ2-3	NA	17	TRBD2	CASSSPRGRGEADTQYF	TGCGCCAGCAGCTCCCCCCGGGGGCGGGGGGAGGCAGATACGCAGTATTTT
TRBV7-2	TRBJ1-2	NA	15	NA	CASSLGLVGNYGYTF	TGTGCCAGCAGCTTAGGGTTGGTAGGCAACTATGGCTACACCTTC
TRBV6-5	TRBJ2-3	NA	15	TRBD2	CASRSGTTLTDTQYF	TGTGCCAGCAGATCCGGGACTACACTCACAGATACGCAGTATTTT
TRBV4-2	TRBJ2-7	many	16	TRBD1	CASSQDEGQGGYEQYF	TGTGCCAGCAGCCAAGACGAAGGACAGGGAGGCTACGAGCAGTACTTC
TRBV4-1	TRBJ2-3	NA	18	TRBD1	CASSQTLGQFIFTDTQYF	TGCGCCAGCAGCCAGACACTGGGACAGTTTATTTTCACAGATACGCAGTATTTT
TRBV28	TRBJ2-1	NA	17	TRBD2	CASSGNWGSGLYNEQFF	TGTGCCAGCAGTGGCAACTGGGGTAGCGGGCTCTACAATGAGCAGTTCTTC
TRBV5-1	TRBJ1-5	few	15	NA	CASSRVGGANQPQHF	TGCGCCAGCAGCCGAGTTGGAGGGGCCAATCAGCCCCAGCATTTT
TRBV29-1	TRBJ2-5	NA	19	TRBD1	CSVEYLIFRDRVTEETQYF	TGCAGCGTTGAATACCTAATCTTCAGGGACAGGGTGACGGAAGAGACCCAGTACTTC
TRBV20-1	TRBJ2-5	NA	13	NA	CSANPGEGKTQYF	TGCAGCGCTAATCCGGGAGAGGGAAAGACCCAGTACTTC
TRBV5-1	TRBJ1-1	few	15	TRBD1	CASSFNTGTGIEAFF	TGCGCCAGCAGCTTCAATACCGGGACAGGGATTGAAGCTTTCTTT
TRBV15	TRBJ2-7	NA	17	NA	CATNRDPPGASSYEQYF	TGTGCCACCAACAGAGATCCCCCGGGCGCCAGCTCCTACGAGCAGTACTTC
TRBV5-1	TRBJ2-5	NA	13	TRBD1	CASSLGQGETRYF	TGCGCCAGCAGCCTCGGACAGGGAGAGACCCGGTACTTC
TRBV4-2	TRBJ2-7	few	15	TRBD1	CASSQDRTGIYEQYF	TGTGCCAGCAGCCAAGATAGGACAGGGATCTACGAGCAGTACTTC
TRBV18	TRBJ2-7	once	15	NA	CASSPPRGTSYEQYF	TGTGCCAGCTCACCACCGAGGGGCACCTCCTACGAGCAGTACTTC
TRBV20-1	TRBJ2-1	few	18	TRBD2	CSARESPLAGGSYNEQFF	TGCAGTGCTAGAGAATCCCCCCTAGCGGGGGGGTCCTACAATGAGCAGTTCTTC
TRBV4-2	TRBJ2-7	NA	15	NA	CASSQGKATTYEQYF	TGTGCCAGCAGCCAAGGTAAGGCAACCACCTACGAGCAGTACTTC